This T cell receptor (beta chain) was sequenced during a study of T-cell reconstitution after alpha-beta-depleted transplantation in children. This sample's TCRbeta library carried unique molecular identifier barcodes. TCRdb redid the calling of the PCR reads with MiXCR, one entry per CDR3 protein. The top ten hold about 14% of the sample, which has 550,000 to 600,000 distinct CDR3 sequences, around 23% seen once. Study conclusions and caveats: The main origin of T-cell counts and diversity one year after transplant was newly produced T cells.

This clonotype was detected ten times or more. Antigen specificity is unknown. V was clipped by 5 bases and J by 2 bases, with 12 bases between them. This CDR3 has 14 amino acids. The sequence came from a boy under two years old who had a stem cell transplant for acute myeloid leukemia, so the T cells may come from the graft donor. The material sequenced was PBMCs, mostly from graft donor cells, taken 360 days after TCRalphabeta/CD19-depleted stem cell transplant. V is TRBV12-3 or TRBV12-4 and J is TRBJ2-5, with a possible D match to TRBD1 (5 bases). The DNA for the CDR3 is TGTGCCAGCAGTACCAGGGTTCTACAAGAGACCCAGTACTTC. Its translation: CASSTRVLQETQYF.